This T cell receptor beta chain was recovered during a study of OX40 agonist ivuxolimab in advanced cancers. Study-wide background: In this trial design, patients received ivuxolimab intravenously at 0.01 to 10 mg/kg every 2 weeks.

The method was immunoSEQ multiplex PCR; TCRdb's version includes in-frame clones alone and lacks a portion of them. In the table there are about 21,000 clones, about 80% of which are singletons. Broader study findings: Researchers report that CD8+ T cells had, on average, more expanded clones than CD4+.

As for this clone: What it binds is not known.

CDR1 and CDR2 from the germline V gene are MNHEY and SMNVEV (reference sequence). V was shortened by 1 base and J by 0 bases, with 7 bases between the two germline ends. This CDR3 comprises 14 residues. The TCR comes from an adult with an advanced solid tumor such as melanoma, head and neck, liver or kidney cancer. The chain combines TRBV27 with TRBJ2-7; no definite D call. The sequencing here drew on CD4+ or CD8+ T cells sorted from blood, taken in a trial of the OX40 agonist ivuxolimab. CDR3 bases: TGTGCCAGCAGTTTATTCGGCAGCTCCTACGAGCAGTACTTC. The encoded protein is CASSLFGSSYEQYF.